This entry is about one T cell receptor (beta chain). Its antigen is unidentified. This sample stems from a study of T cell responses to AZD1222 COVID-19 vaccine. Points from the study as a whole: Spike-specific TCR breadth and depth rose after two AZD1222 doses. Repertoire samples came only from after the peak T cell response. Females outnumbered males among donors, who were mostly white British; clonal diversity was possibly underestimated.

Pooling was applied to second doses at about 4 or about 12 weeks. The CDR3 spans 15 residues. Germline V lookup: CDR1 MNHEY, CDR2 SVGAGI. V lost 0 bases and J 4 bases, leaving 12 bases between the germline ends. Clones were read by immunoSEQ multiplex PCR, and TCRdb kept only the in-frame ones, dropping some. The table records 86,000 or so clones, about nine tenths of them present only once. Sample: peripheral blood, taken 28 days after the second AZD1222 dose. The chain employs TRBV6-5 and TRBJ2-5; a possible D gene is TRBD2 (6 bases). The receptor was derived from an adult who received the AZD1222 COVID-19 vaccine. The CDR3 DNA follows: TGTGCCAGCAGTTACTCTGCTAGCGAGGGAGAGACCCAGTACTTC. Encoded protein: CASSYSASEGETQYF.